These 3 T cell receptor beta chains were all obtained from the same sample, sequenced in a study of T cells in Graves' hyperthyroidism and ophthalmopathy. The CDR3 regions of TCR beta were amplified from RNA transcripts. The study used the HTBI primer set for a first-round RT-PCR of the TCR CDR3. TCRdb reprocessed the multiplex PCR reads with MiXCR, giving one entry per CDR3 protein. Among 300,000 to 450,000 distinct CDR3 sequences listed, roughly 13% were seen once. Specimen: blood. The receptors here all came from an older woman with Graves' hyperthyroidism.

The sample holds many counts of this clonotype. This chain links TRBV30 with TRBJ2-7; 10 bases line up with TRBD2. This CDR3 has 15 residues. V trimming: 0 bases; J trimming: 5 bases; junction bases outside the gene matches: 7. CDR1 and CDR2 from the germline V gene are GTSNPN and SVGIG (reference sequence). CDR3 residues: CAWSVALAGVNEQYF. The DNA of the CDR3 is TGTGCCTGGAGTGTGGCCCTAGCGGGAGTGAACGAGCAGTACTTC.

About this clonotype: A much larger clone lies a single base off, so this may be a read error. J is TRBJ1-2 and V is TRBV6-2 or TRBV6-3; D is ambiguous. The CDR3 spans 13 residues. The V end lost 5 bases, the J end lost 6 bases, and 13 bases lay between the germline ends. CDR1 is MNHEY, CDR2 SVGEGT, per germline. For the CDR3, the DNA is TGTGCCAGCAGTCACCCGTCGGCCCATGGCTACACCTTC. Its protein product is CASSHPSAHGYTF.

The table lists this clonotype with many counts. This rearrangement joins TRBV12-3 or TRBV12-4 to TRBJ1-1; 7 bases map to TRBD1. The CDR3 runs 13 residues. V was pared by 3 bases and J by 6 bases, with 4 bases of the junction left unmatched. CDR3 amino acids: CASSLGGGPEAFF. CDR3 in DNA: TGTGCCAGCAGTTTGGGAGGGGGCCCTGAAGCTTTCTTT.